This T cell receptor beta chain was captured by sequencing in a study of OX40 agonist ivuxolimab in advanced cancers. Looking at the study overall: Patients received the agonistic anti-OX40 (CD134) antibody ivuxolimab.

Clones were read by immunoSEQ multiplex PCR, and TCRdb kept only the in-frame ones, dropping some. The profile shows 60,000 to 65,000 clones, roughly nine tenths of them singletons. The CDR3 loop spans 15 amino acids. Germline CDR1 is MNHEY and CDR2 is SVGAGI. The germline V and J ends were trimmed by 6 bases and 2 bases, with 15 bases remaining between them. This TCR derives from an adult with an advanced solid tumor such as melanoma, head and neck, liver or kidney cancer. Sequenced material: CD4+ or CD8+ T cells sorted from blood, taken in a trial of the OX40 agonist ivuxolimab. V and J are TRBV6-5 and TRBJ2-3, with D tentatively TRBD1 (6 bases). The CDR3 nucleotides read TGTGCCAGCAGGGAGAATGGGGGCTTCACAGATACGCAGTATTTT. This gives the protein CASRENGGFTDTQYF.